Listed below are T cell receptor beta chains from one sample, sequenced in a study of blood T cell repertoires in COVID-19. TCRdb's copy holds only in-frame clones and misses some; the assay was immunoSEQ multiplex PCR. Of tens of thousands of clones listed, less than 95% are singletons. The sequenced sample consisted of peripheral blood. The source of these receptors is a man in his forties or fifties with acute or convalescent COVID-19. The CDR3 runs from the conserved cysteine through the conserved F or W. The D gene is left open where the match is weak. Clone size appears in some rows only: once, few, many, or a class for an expanded clone.

-	TRBJ2-7	TRBV28	TRBD1	CASRAGGPSYEQYF	TGTGCCAGCAGAGCAGGGGGACCCTCCTACGAGCAGTACTTC
-	TRBJ1-1	TRBV29-1	TRBD1	CSGGQGANTEAFF	TGCAGCGGGGGACAGGGAGCGAACACTGAAGCTTTCTTT
-	TRBJ2-5	TRBV18	TRBD1	CASSPDRGGETQYF	TGTGCCAGCTCACCGGACAGGGGAGGGGAGACCCAGTACTTC
-	TRBJ2-7	TRBV5-1	-	CASSLVAGVNEQYF	TGCGCCAGCAGCTTGGTGGCAGGGGTAAACGAGCAGTACTTC
-	TRBJ2-2	TRBV5-1	TRBD1	CASSPGQGANTGELFF	TGCGCCAGCAGCCCCGGACAGGGGGCAAACACCGGGGAGCTGTTTTTT
-	TRBJ2-7	TRBV30	-	CAWGGGSYEQYF	TGTGCCTGGGGAGGAGGGTCCTACGAGCAGTACTTC
-	TRBJ2-1	TRBV14	TRBD2	CASSQGYPSGGNEQFF	TGTGCCAGCAGCCAAGGGTACCCTAGCGGGGGTAATGAGCAGTTCTTC
-	TRBJ2-1	TRBV2	-	CASRRGEVDEQFF	TGTGCCAGCAGGAGAGGGGAGGTCGATGAGCAGTTCTTC
-	TRBJ2-5	TRBV7-3	-	CASSFTVQETQYF	TGTGCCAGCAGCTTCACAGTCCAAGAGACCCAGTACTTC
-	TRBJ2-3	TRBV24-1	TRBD2	CATRGLAGLLRDTQYF	TGTGCCACCAGAGGACTAGCGGGGCTTCTCAGAGATACGCAGTATTTT
-	TRBJ1-6	TRBV30	-	CAWSKPPNSPLHF	TGTGCCTGGAGTAAGCCCCCCAATTCACCCCTCCACTTT
-	TRBJ1-5	TRBV3-1/TRBV3-2	-	CASSQAELNQPQHF	TGTGCCAGCAGCCAAGCCGAGTTAAATCAGCCCCAGCATTTT
-	TRBJ2-3	TRBV24-1	TRBD1	CATSRQGVADTQYF	TGTGCCACCTCCCGACAGGGTGTTGCAGATACGCAGTATTTT
-	TRBJ1-5	TRBV21-1	-	CASSGPRRTGCNQPQHF	TGTGCCAGCAGCGGGCCGAGGAGGACAGGGTGTAATCAGCCCCAGCATTTT
-	TRBJ1-3	TRBV5-1	TRBD1	CASSLAAGTGGNTIYF	TGCGCCAGCAGCTTGGCTGCGGGGACAGGTGGAAACACCATATATTTT
once	TRBJ1-3	TRBV5-5	-	CASSLGATRDTGNTIYF	TGTGCCAGCAGCTTGGGGGCTACGAGGGACACTGGAAACACCATATATTTT
-	TRBJ2-2	TRBV19	-	CASTRDTNTGELFF	TGTGCCAGTACCCGGGACACCAACACCGGGGAGCTGTTTTTT
-	TRBJ1-2	TRBV28	-	CASSSGPPTANYGYTF	TGTGCCAGCAGCAGCGGGCCCCCTACAGCTAACTATGGCTACACCTTC
-	TRBJ1-1	TRBV29-1	-	CSVVRQGLHEAFF	TGCAGCGTTGTAAGGCAAGGACTACATGAAGCTTTCTTT
-	TRBJ1-2	TRBV30	TRBD1	CAWISAGTGAHGYTF	TGTGCCTGGATCTCAGCCGGGACAGGGGCGCATGGCTACACCTTC
once	TRBJ1-4	TRBV28	-	CASTLRQVPNEKLFF	TGTGCCAGCACGTTAAGGCAGGTACCAAATGAAAAACTGTTTTTT
-	TRBJ1-1	TRBV19	TRBD1	CASSFHRGDTEAFF	TGTGCCAGTAGTTTCCACAGGGGTGACACTGAAGCTTTCTTT
-	TRBJ1-1	TRBV28	-	CASSTRRGNTEAFF	TGTGCCAGCAGTACCCGCCGGGGGAACACTGAAGCTTTCTTT
-	TRBJ1-2	TRBV5-6	TRBD1	CASSGPTGNAYGYTF	TGTGCCAGCAGCGGGCCGACAGGGAACGCCTATGGCTACACCTTC
once	TRBJ2-7	TRBV12-3/TRBV12-4	TRBD1	CASSSGTGDEQYF	TGTGCCAGCAGTTCCGGGACAGGCGACGAGCAGTACTTC
once	TRBJ1-5	TRBV25-1	-	CASSECAGYNQPQHF	TGTGCCAGCAGTGAATGTGCAGGGTACAATCAGCCCCAGCATTTT
-	TRBJ2-3	TRBV11-2	-	CASSLDQRWRTDTQYF	TGTGCCAGCAGCTTAGACCAACGGTGGAGGACAGATACGCAGTATTTT
-	TRBJ2-1	TRBV11-3	-	CASSLDSGAGLYNEQFF	TGTGCCAGCAGCTTAGATTCTGGGGCAGGGTTATACAATGAGCAGTTCTTC
-	TRBJ2-7	TRBV2	TRBD1	CASSGDRDYEQYF	TGTGCCAGCAGTGGGGACAGGGACTACGAGCAGTACTTC
-	TRBJ1-1	TRBV28	TRBD1	CASRPTGGILFEAFF	TGTGCCAGCAGGCCCACAGGGGGAATATTGTTTGAAGCTTTCTTT
-	TRBJ2-7	TRBV6-5	TRBD1	CASSYLGQEYF	TGTGCCAGCAGTTACCTGGGACAGGAGTACTTC
-	TRBJ1-2	TRBV10-3	-	CAISEARDYGYTF	TGTGCCATCAGTGAAGCCAGGGACTATGGCTACACCTTC
-	TRBJ2-7	TRBV9	TRBD1	CASSVETGGYEQYF	TGTGCCAGCAGCGTAGAAACAGGGGGCTACGAGCAGTACTTC
-	TRBJ1-2	TRBV14	TRBD1	CASSHLAGGDGYTF	TGTGCCAGCAGCCATTTAGCAGGGGGAGATGGCTACACCTTC
-	TRBJ1-3	TRBV5-1	TRBD1	CASSARTGLDGRSGNTIYF	TGCGCCAGCAGCGCAAGGACAGGGTTGGACGGGAGATCTGGAAACACCATATATTTT
-	TRBJ1-2	TRBV7-9	TRBD1	CASSLQGAHYGYTF	TGTGCCAGCAGCTTACAGGGGGCGCACTATGGCTACACCTTC
-	TRBJ1-2	TRBV18	TRBD1	CASSRDRDGYTF	TGTGCCAGCTCACGAGACAGGGATGGCTACACCTTC
-	TRBJ2-7	TRBV27	-	CASSRRPSYEQYF	TGTGCCAGCAGTAGGCGGCCGTCCTACGAGCAGTACTTC
-	TRBJ1-4	TRBV5-8	TRBD1	CASSPTGAATNEKLFF	TGTGCCAGCAGCCCGACAGGGGCTGCAACTAATGAAAAACTGTTTTTT
-	TRBJ2-3	TRBV11-2	-	CASSLSLTADTQYF	TGTGCCAGCAGCTTGTCCCTAACGGCAGATACGCAGTATTTT
-	TRBJ2-3	TRBV2	TRBD1	CATFQGANTDTQYF	TGTGCCACCTTTCAGGGGGCGAACACAGATACGCAGTATTTT
-	TRBJ2-3	TRBV9	TRBD2	CASSVGTSGGLTDTQYF	TGTGCCAGCAGCGTAGGGACTAGCGGGGGGCTCACAGATACGCAGTATTTT
-	TRBJ2-1	TRBV7-2	TRBD2	CASSPGTRRGGEQFF	TGTGCCAGCAGCCCAGGGACCCGCCGGGGGGGTGAGCAGTTCTTC
-	TRBJ2-2	TRBV6-5	TRBD1	CASSLRTGAGELFF	TGTGCCAGCAGTTTACGGACAGGGGCAGGGGAGCTGTTTTTT
few	TRBJ1-2	TRBV10-2	-	CASSLDSNYGYTF	TGCGCCAGCAGCCTTGACAGTAACTATGGCTACACCTTC
few	TRBJ2-2	TRBV5-1	-	CASSEGAAGGELFF	TGCGCCAGCAGCGAGGGAGCGGCCGGGGGGGAGCTGTTTTTT
-	TRBJ1-1	TRBV23-1	-	CATQKHMNTEAFF	TGCGCCACCCAGAAACACATGAACACTGAAGCTTTCTTT